This TCR beta chain originates from a study of neurological immune-mediated disorders. CDR1 is SEHNR and CDR2 is FQNEAQ in the germline V gene (reference sequence). This CDR3 spans 13 amino acids. Trimming left V 5 bases short and J 2 bases short, with 8 bases between. A single record per CDR3 protein comes from TCRdb applying MiXCR to the 5' RACE reads. This table holds 25,000 to 35,000 distinct CDR3 sequences, about 3% found once. This clonotype showed up many times. Its antigen is currently unknown. Overall study results and limits: When the repertoires were sorted by phylogenetic grouping, those of 18 of 34 multiple sclerosis patients ended up in one related-CDR3 cluster, a possible signature.

The chain combines TRBV7-9 with TRBJ2-3; D is unresolved. Sequenced: PBMCs. This receptor was taken from a woman under 40 with multiple sclerosis. Here the CDR3 reads CASSPLDTDTQYF. In DNA form, the CDR3 reads TGTGCCAGCAGCCCTCTGGACACAGATACGCAGTATTTT.